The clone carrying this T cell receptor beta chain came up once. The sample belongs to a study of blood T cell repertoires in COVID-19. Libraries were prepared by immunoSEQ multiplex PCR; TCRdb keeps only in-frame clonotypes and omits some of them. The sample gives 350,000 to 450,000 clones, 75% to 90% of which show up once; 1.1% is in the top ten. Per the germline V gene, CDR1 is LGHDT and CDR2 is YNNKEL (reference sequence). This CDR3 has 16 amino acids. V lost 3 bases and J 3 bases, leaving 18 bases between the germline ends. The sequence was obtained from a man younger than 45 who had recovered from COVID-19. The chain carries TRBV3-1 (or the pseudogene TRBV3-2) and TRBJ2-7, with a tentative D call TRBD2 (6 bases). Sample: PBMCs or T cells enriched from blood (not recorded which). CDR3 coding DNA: TGTGCCAGCAGCCACTTAGGCGGGACCTCAAACTACGAGCAGTACTTC. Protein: CASSHLGGTSNYEQYF.